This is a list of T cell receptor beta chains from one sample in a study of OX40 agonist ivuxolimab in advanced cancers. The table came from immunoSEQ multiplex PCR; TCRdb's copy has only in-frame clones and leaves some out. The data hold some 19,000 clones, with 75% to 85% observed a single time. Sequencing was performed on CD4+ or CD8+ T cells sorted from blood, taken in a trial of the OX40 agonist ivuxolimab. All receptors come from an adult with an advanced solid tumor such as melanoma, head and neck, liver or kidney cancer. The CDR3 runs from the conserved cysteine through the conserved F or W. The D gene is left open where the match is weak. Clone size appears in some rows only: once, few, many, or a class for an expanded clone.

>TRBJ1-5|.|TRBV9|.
TGTGCCAGCAGCTCCCACAATCAGCCCCAGCATTTT
CASSSHNQPQHF
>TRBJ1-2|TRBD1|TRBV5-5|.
TGTGCCAGCAGCCAGGGACAGGGAGTTTCGTATGGCTACACCTTC
CASSQGQGVSYGYTF
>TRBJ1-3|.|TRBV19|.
TGTGCCAGTAGTGTGTCTGATGGAAACACCATATATTTT
CASSVSDGNTIYF
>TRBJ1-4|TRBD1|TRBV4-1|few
TGCGCCAGCAGGACCAGGACCCAGGGGGCGAATGAAAAACTGTTTTTT
CASRTRTQGANEKLFF
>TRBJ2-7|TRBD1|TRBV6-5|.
TGTGCCAGCAGCCAAGGACAGGGCCCCCCCTACGAGCAGTACTTC
CASSQGQGPPYEQYF
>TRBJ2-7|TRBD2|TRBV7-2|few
TGTGCCAGCAGCTCCGGTCGACTAGCGGTATTCTACGAGCAGTACTTC
CASSSGRLAVFYEQYF
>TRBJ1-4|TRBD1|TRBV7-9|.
TGTGCCAGCAGCCCCGGGACAGAGCATGAAAAACTGTTTTTT
CASSPGTEHEKLFF
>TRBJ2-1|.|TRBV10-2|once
TGCGCCAGCAGTTGGTACGGGACTGGAGGGGACAATGAGCAGTTCTTC
CASSWYGTGGDNEQFF
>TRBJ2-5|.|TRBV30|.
TGTGCCTGGAGTCCAACCGCTCCCGCGGAGACCCAGTACTTC
CAWSPTAPAETQYF
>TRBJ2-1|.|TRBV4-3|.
TGCGCCAGCAGCGAGGCGTTTACCCGGGGGAATGAGCAGTTCTTC
CASSEAFTRGNEQFF
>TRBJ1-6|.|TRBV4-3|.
TGCGCCAGCAGCCAAAACGGCGGGCACTATAATTCACCCCTCCACTTT
CASSQNGGHYNSPLHF
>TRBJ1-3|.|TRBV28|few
TGTGCCAGCAGCGCGTTGAGCTCTGGAAACACCATATATTTT
CASSALSSGNTIYF
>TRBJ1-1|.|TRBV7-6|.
TGTGCCAGCAGCCGCGGAGGGGCAGGGGTCACTGAAGCTTTCTTT
CASSRGGAGVTEAFF
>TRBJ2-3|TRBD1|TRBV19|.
TGTGCCAGTAGCCTCCGGGACAGCCGGATGGATACGCAGTATTTT
CASSLRDSRMDTQYF
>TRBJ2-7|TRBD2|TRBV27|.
TGTGCCAGCAGCCCTAGCGGGGGGGCCTACTACGAGCAGTACTTC
CASSPSGGAYYEQYF
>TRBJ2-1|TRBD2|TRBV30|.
TGTGCCTGGAGTGGGACTAGGCGGGGTAATGAGCAGTTCTTC
CAWSGTRRGNEQFF
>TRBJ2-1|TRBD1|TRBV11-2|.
TGTGCCAGCAGCCCGGGACAGGGGCCCGGCAATGAGCAGTTCTTC
CASSPGQGPGNEQFF
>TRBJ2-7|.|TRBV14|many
TGTGCCAGCAGCGAGGACTTTAACTCCTACGAGCAGTACTTC
CASSEDFNSYEQYF
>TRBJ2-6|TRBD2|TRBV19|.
TGTGCCAGTAGTATCTTAGCGGGGGGCCAAAGCTCTGGGGCCAACGTCCTGACTTTC
CASSILAGGQSSGANVLTF
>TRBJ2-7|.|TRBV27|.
TGTGCCAGCAGTTTATATGATTTCTCCTACGAGCAGTACTTC
CASSLYDFSYEQYF
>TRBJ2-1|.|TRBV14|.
TGTGCCAGCAGCCAGGACATCCTAGGCCACAATGAGCAGTTCTTC
CASSQDILGHNEQFF
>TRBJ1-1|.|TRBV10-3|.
TGTGCCATCGGGAGGGGTGGTAACACTGAAGCTTTCTTT
CAIGRGGNTEAFF
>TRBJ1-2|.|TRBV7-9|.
TGTGCCAGCAGCAACTCGCTGACACCCAACTATGGCTACACCTTC
CASSNSLTPNYGYTF
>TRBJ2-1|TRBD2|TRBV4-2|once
TGTGCCAGCAGCCAAGAACAAGCGGGGGGGCATGAGCAGTTCTTC
CASSQEQAGGHEQFF
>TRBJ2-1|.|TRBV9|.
TGTGCCAGCAGCGTAGGGGCGGGGGCCGCCCTTGAGCAGTTCTTC
CASSVGAGAALEQFF
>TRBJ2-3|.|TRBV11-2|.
TGTGCCAGCAGCTTAGTCCCTCCAGATACGCAGTATTTT
CASSLVPPDTQYF
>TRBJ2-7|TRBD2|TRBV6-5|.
TGTGCCAGCGGCGTCGGGAGGGACTACGAGCAGTACTTC
CASGVGRDYEQYF
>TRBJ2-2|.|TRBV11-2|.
TGTGCCAGCAGCCTCAGCTGGACGACCGGGGAGCTGTTTTTT
CASSLSWTTGELFF
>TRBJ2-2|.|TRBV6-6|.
TGTGCCAGCAGACGGGGACGCTTGAACACCGGGGAGCTGTTTTTT
CASRRGRLNTGELFF
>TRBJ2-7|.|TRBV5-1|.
TGCGCCAGCAGCTTAGTAGGAGACGAGCAGTACTTC
CASSLVGDEQYF
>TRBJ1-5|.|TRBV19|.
TGTGCCAGTTCACCCAGGGGCAATCAGCCCCAGCATTTT
CASSPRGNQPQHF
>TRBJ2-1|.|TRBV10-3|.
TGTGCCATCAATTGGGGGAATGAGCAGTTCTTC
CAINWGNEQFF
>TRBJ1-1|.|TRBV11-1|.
TGTGCCAGCAGCTTAGATCGTTCTCCGGCAGGGCCTGGGTCTGAAGCTTTCTTT
CASSLDRSPAGPGSEAFF
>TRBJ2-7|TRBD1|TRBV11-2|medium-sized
TGTGCCAGCAGCCCGAGACAGGGAGCAGCACACTACGAGCAGTACTTC
CASSPRQGAAHYEQYF
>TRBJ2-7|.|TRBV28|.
TGTGCCAGCAGTAGGAGCGACGTCTACGAGCAGTACTTC
CASSRSDVYEQYF
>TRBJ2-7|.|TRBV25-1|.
TGTGCCAGCAGTGTCAACTCCTACGAGCAGTACTTC
CASSVNSYEQYF
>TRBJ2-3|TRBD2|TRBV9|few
TGTGCCAGCAGCCCTTCGGGGGGGCGAGCAGATACGCAGTATTTT
CASSPSGGRADTQYF
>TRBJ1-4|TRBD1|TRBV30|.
TGTGCCTGGAGTACGGGACAGCTTAATGAAAAACTGTTTTTT
CAWSTGQLNEKLFF
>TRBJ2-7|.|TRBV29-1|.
TGCAGCGTCGTGTCGATGAGGGGACACGAGCAGTACTTC
CSVVSMRGHEQYF
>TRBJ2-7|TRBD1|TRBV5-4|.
TGTGCCAGCAGCGTTAGGGACAGTCAAGATCACGAGCAGTACTTC
CASSVRDSQDHEQYF
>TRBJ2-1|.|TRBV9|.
TGTGCCAGCAGCGTAGCCCCTTCCTACAATGAGCAGTTCTTC
CASSVAPSYNEQFF
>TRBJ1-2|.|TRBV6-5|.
TGTGCCAGCGGTGGATACGGGCTACACTATGGCTACACCTTC
CASGGYGLHYGYTF
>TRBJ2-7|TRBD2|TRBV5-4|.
TGTGCCAGCAGCCGAGCGGGGGGGCTCGGCGAGCAGTACTTC
CASSRAGGLGEQYF
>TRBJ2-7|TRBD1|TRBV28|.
TGTGCCAGCAGTTCGACAGGGCCCTACGAGCGGTACTTC
CASSSTGPYERYF